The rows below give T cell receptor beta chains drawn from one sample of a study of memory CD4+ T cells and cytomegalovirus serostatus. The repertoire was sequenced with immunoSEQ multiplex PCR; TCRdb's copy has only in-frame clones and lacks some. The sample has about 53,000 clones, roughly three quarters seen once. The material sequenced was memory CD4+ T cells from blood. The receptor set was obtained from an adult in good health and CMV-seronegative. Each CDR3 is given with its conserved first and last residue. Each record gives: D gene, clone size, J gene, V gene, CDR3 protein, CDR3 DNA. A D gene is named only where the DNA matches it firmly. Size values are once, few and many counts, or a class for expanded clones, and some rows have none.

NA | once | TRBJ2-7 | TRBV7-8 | CASSLDGLYEQYF | TGTGCCAGCAGCTTAGATGGATTGTACGAGCAGTACTTC
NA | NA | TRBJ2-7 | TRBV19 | CASMAGYSYEQYF | TGTGCCAGTATGGCAGGTTATTCCTACGAGCAGTACTTC
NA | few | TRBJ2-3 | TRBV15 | CATSPRGGRAQYF | TGTGCCACCAGCCCGCGAGGGGGTAGAGCGCAGTATTTT
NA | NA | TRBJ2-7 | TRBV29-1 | CSVESGSDEQYF | TGCAGCGTTGAGTCGGGATCCGACGAGCAGTACTTC
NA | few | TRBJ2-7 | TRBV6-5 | CASKDDTREQYF | TGTGCCAGCAAGGACGACACTCGCGAGCAGTACTTC
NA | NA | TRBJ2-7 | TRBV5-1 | CASSLGMARYEQYF | TGCGCCAGCAGCTTGGGTATGGCAAGGTACGAGCAGTACTTC
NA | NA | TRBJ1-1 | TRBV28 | CASSFSGRPNTEAFF | TGTGCCAGCAGTTTCTCTGGGAGACCAAACACTGAAGCTTTCTTT
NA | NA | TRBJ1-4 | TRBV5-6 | CASSLAGPNEKLFF | TGTGCCAGCAGCTTGGCAGGGCCCAATGAAAAACTGTTTTTT
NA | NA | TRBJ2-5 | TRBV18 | CASSPQETQYF | TGTGCCAGCTCACCCCAAGAGACCCAGTACTTC
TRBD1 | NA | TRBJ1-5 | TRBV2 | CASSEFRTGGKASNQPQHF | TGTGCCAGCAGTGAATTTCGGACAGGGGGCAAAGCGAGCAATCAGCCCCAGCATTTT
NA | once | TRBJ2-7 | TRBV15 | CATSRDKGSYYEQYF | TGTGCCACCAGCAGAGATAAGGGGAGCTACTACGAGCAGTACTTC
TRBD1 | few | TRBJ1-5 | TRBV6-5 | CASSSGTGNQPQHF | TGTGCCAGCAGTAGTGGGACAGGGAATCAGCCCCAGCATTTT
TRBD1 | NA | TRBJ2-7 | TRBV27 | CASSSGGTGRNEQYF | TGTGCCAGCAGTTCCGGAGGGACAGGGAGGAACGAGCAGTACTTC
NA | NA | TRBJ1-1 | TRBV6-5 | CASSRLDRPGTEAFF | TGTGCCAGCAGCCGACTTGACAGGCCAGGCACTGAAGCTTTCTTT
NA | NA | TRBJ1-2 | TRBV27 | CASTFRGGEGGYTF | TGTGCCAGCACCTTTCGAGGGGGGGAGGGAGGCTACACCTTC
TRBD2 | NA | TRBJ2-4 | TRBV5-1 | CASSFGGSQAKNIQYF | TGCGCCAGCAGCTTTGGCGGGAGCCAGGCCAAAAACATTCAGTACTTC
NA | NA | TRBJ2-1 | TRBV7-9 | CASSLGGHEQFF | TGTGCCAGCAGCTTAGGAGGCCACGAGCAGTTCTTC
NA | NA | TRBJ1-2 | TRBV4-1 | CASSQPPGTLSYYGYTF | TGCGCCAGCAGCCAACCACCCGGGACACTCTCTTACTATGGCTACACCTTC
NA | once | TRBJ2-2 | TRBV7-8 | CASSLAGGTTGELFF | TGTGCCAGCAGCTTAGCGGGCGGTACTACCGGGGAGCTGTTTTTT
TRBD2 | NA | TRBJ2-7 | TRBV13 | CASSLRWGGLGADEQYF | TGTGCCAGCAGCTTACGTTGGGGGGGGTTGGGTGCCGACGAGCAGTACTTC
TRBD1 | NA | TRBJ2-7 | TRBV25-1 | CASSEPPGRGYYEQYF | TGTGCCAGCAGTGAACCCCCGGGCAGGGGGTACTACGAGCAGTACTTC
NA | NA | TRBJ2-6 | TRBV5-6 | CASSLRAGANVLTF | TGTGCCAGCAGCTTGCGGGCTGGGGCCAACGTCCTGACTTTC
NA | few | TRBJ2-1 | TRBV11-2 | CASSLDFGSHEQFF | TGTGCCAGCAGCTTAGACTTCGGGAGCCATGAGCAGTTCTTC
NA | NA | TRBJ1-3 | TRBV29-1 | CSVVLYSGNTIYF | TGCAGCGTTGTTTTGTATTCTGGAAACACCATATATTTT
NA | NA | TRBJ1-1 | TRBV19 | CASSGPGQPESEAFF | TGTGCCAGTAGTGGGCCCGGCCAGCCCGAAAGTGAAGCTTTCTTT
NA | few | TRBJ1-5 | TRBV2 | CASRGTAGGKWHF | TGTGCCAGCAGGGGGACCGCGGGTGGGAAGTGGCATTTT
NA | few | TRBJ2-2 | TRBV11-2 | CASSLVRGRTGELFF | TGTGCCAGCAGCTTAGTCCGAGGGCGAACCGGGGAGCTGTTTTTT
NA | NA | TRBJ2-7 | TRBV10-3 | CAISESRGRGAYEQYF | TGTGCCATCAGTGAGTCGAGGGGAAGAGGCGCCTACGAGCAGTACTTC
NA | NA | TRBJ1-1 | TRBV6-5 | CASSSPQLSAFF | TGTGCCAGCAGTTCCCCCCAATTATCGGCTTTCTTT
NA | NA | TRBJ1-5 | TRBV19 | CASGQNQPQHF | TGTGCCAGTGGACAGAATCAGCCCCAGCATTTT
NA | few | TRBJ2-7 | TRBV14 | CASSHGPTALSYEQYF | TGTGCCAGCAGCCATGGGCCAACGGCGCTCTCCTACGAGCAGTACTTC
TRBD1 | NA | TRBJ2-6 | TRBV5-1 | CASSPPTGGSSGANVLTF | TGCGCCAGCAGCCCGCCGACAGGGGGTTCTTCGGGGGCCAACGTCCTGACTTTC
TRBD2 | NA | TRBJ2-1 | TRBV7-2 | CASRATSGGEQFF | TGTGCCAGCAGGGCAACTAGCGGAGGGGAGCAGTTCTTC
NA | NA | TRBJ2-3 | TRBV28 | CASSEQPDTQYF | TGTGCCAGCAGTGAGCAGCCAGATACGCAGTATTTT
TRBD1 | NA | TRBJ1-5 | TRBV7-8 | CASSLDRGQPQHF | TGTGCCAGCAGCTTAGACAGGGGGCAACCCCAGCATTTT
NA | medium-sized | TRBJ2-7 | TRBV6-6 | CASSYIRERYEQYF | TGTGCCAGCAGTTACATCAGAGAGAGGTACGAGCAGTACTTC
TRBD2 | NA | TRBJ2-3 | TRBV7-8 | CASSSRLAGGPRDTQYF | TGTGCCAGCAGCTCCCGACTAGCGGGAGGGCCGAGAGATACGCAGTATTTT
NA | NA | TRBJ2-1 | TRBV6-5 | CASSYSVGALFNEQFF | TGTGCCAGCAGTTACTCTGTGGGAGCACTTTTTAATGAGCAGTTCTTC
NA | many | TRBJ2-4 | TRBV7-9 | CASSPNEGISRSIQYF | TGTGCCAGCAGCCCGAATGAGGGTATCTCCAGGAGCATTCAGTACTTC
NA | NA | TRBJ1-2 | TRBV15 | CATSREDRSPYGYTF | TGTGCCACCAGCAGGGAGGACAGAAGCCCGTATGGCTACACCTTC
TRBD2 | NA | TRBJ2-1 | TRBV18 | CASSLRGGLNDEQFF | TGTGCCAGCTCACTCCGGGGGGGGCTTAATGATGAGCAGTTCTTC
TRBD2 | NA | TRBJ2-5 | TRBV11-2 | CASSVSTGGGETQYF | TGTGCCAGCAGCGTTTCGACGGGAGGCGGGGAGACCCAGTACTTC
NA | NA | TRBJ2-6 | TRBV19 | CASRTFPNSGANVLTF | TGTGCCAGTAGGACTTTCCCTAACTCTGGGGCCAACGTCCTGACTTTC
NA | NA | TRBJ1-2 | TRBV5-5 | CASSLYATSSYGYTF | TGTGCCAGCAGCTTGTACGCCACCTCCAGCTATGGCTACACCTTC
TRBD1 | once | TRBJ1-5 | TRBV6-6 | CASRTGTSGQPQHF | TGTGCCAGCCGGACAGGGACTTCGGGTCAGCCCCAGCATTTT
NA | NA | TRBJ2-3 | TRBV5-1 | CASSLRGSGTDTQYF | TGCGCCAGCAGCTTACGGGGGAGCGGCACAGATACGCAGTATTTT
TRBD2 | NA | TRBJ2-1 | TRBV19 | CASSSGRIYNEQFF | TGTGCCAGTAGTAGCGGGAGAATCTACAATGAGCAGTTCTTC
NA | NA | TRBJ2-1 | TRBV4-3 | CASSQGEDSIANEQFF | TGCGCCAGCAGCCAAGGGGAGGACTCCATTGCCAATGAGCAGTTCTTC
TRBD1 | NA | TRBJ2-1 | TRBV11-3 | CASSRTGGNEQFF | TGTGCCAGCAGCCGGACAGGGGGCAATGAGCAGTTCTTC
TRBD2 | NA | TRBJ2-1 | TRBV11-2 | CASSFRVSGEQFF | TGTGCCAGCAGCTTTAGGGTTAGCGGGGAGCAGTTCTTC
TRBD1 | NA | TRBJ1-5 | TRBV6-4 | CASSDAGTGSNQPQHF | TGTGCCAGCAGTGATGCCGGGACAGGGAGTAATCAGCCCCAGCATTTT
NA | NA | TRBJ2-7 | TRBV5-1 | CASKEQGYEQYF | TGCGCCAGCAAGGAACAGGGCTACGAGCAGTACTTC
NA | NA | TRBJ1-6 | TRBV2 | CASSELAGNNSPLHF | TGTGCCAGCAGTGAACTCGCAGGGAATAATTCACCCCTCCACTTT
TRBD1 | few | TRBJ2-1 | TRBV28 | CASSPRGGQGFGNEQFF | TGTGCCAGCAGCCCCCGCGGGGGACAGGGATTTGGGAATGAGCAGTTCTTC
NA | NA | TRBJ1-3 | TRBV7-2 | CASSQPTGNTIYF | TGTGCCAGCAGCCAACCCACAGGAAACACCATATATTTT
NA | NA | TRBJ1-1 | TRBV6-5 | CASSYSYMTPNTEAFF | TGTGCCAGCAGTTACTCTTATATGACACCGAACACTGAAGCTTTCTTT
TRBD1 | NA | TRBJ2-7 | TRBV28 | CASRFGTGGSYEQYF | TGTGCCAGCAGATTTGGGACAGGGGGCTCCTACGAGCAGTACTTC